The TCR beta chain described here comes from a study of circulating tumor DNA in untreated peripheral T-cell lymphoma (dated by TCRdb to about 2021). In terms of the full investigation: Serum samples were collected at baseline and serially during treatment to track circulating tumor DNA carrying tumor TCR clonotypes.

The library was prepared using the immunoSEQ multiplex PCR assay. The table comes from immuneACCESS by way of TCRdb, which keeps in-frame sequences with V and J called. Part of the clones is missing from these tables; in studies checked, under half for an unresolved V gene and the rest for unknown reasons. This sample has approximately 2,000 clones in its table, and approximately 84% of those were observed once. The ten largest clonotypes hold 26% of the sample. For CDR1 and CDR2, the germline V gene lists SGHTA and FQGNSA. Relative to germline, V is 0 bases shorter and J is 6 bases shorter, with 18 bases between their ends. The CDR3 covers 16 residues, taking in both the cysteine and the phenylalanine. The sequence is cut down to CDR3 DNA, 48 bases in frame from base 1. Overall results and qualifications from the work: Of the approximately 25 patients who had serial samples, approximately 41% had cleared ctDNA after two cycles, and ctDNA that was still detectable after therapy showed a trend toward worse survival. ctDNA persistence did not always predict relapse, since a couple of patients whose ctDNA stayed persistently detectable after therapy remained in remission over roughly ten years of follow-up. Tumor-specific clonotypes were found in 76% of patients, coming from less than 90% of baseline tissues and approximately 67% of baseline serum samples.

To monitor patients with peripheral T-cell lymphoma who were getting frontline treatment on a trial, the study applied next-generation sequencing to T-cell receptor sequences. Of note for this clone: Its antigen target is currently unknown. No base qualities exist here, and no much larger clone lies one base off it.

The sequence links TRBV7-2 to TRBJ2-7; D gene: possibly TRBD2, on 6 matching bases. The source is a human donor with peripheral T-cell lymphoma. Sequenced material: cell-free DNA from blood serum. The sequence in DNA is TGTGCCAGCAGCTTAGCGCTCGGAGGGCCACTTATCGAGCAGTACTTC. Translation gives CASSLALGGPLIEQYF.